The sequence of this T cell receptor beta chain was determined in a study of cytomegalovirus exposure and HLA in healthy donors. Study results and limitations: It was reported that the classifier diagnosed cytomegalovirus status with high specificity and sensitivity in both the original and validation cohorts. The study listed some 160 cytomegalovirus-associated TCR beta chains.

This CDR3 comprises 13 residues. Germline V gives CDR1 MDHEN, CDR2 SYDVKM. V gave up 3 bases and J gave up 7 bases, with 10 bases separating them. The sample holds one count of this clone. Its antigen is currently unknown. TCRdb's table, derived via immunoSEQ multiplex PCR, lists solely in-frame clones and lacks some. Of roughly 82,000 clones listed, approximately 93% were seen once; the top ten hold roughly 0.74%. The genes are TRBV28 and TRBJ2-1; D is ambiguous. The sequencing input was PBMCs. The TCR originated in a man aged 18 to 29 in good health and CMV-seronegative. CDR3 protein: CASSFSWRNEQFF. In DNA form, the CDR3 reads TGTGCCAGCAGTTTTTCCTGGCGGAATGAGCAGTTCTTC.